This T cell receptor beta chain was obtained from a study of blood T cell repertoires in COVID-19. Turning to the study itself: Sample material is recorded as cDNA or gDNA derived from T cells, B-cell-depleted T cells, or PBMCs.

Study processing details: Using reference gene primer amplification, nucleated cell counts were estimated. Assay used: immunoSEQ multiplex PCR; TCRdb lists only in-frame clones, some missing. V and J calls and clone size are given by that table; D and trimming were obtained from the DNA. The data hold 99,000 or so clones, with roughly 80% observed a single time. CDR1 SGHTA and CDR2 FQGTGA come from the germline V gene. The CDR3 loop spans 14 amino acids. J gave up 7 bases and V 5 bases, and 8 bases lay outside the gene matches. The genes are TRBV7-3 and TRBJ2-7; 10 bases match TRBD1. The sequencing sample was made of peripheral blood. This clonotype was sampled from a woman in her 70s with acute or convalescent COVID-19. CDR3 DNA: TGTGCCAGCAGCCCGACAGGGGGCTGGGTTGAGCAGTACTTC. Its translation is CASSPTGGWVEQYF. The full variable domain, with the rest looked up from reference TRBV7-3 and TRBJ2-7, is GAGVSQTPSNKVTEKGKYVELRCDPISGHTALYWYRQSLGQGPEFLIYFQGTGAADDSGLPNDRFFAVRPEGSVSTLKIQRTERGDSAVYLCASSPTGGWVEQYFGPGTRLTVT.